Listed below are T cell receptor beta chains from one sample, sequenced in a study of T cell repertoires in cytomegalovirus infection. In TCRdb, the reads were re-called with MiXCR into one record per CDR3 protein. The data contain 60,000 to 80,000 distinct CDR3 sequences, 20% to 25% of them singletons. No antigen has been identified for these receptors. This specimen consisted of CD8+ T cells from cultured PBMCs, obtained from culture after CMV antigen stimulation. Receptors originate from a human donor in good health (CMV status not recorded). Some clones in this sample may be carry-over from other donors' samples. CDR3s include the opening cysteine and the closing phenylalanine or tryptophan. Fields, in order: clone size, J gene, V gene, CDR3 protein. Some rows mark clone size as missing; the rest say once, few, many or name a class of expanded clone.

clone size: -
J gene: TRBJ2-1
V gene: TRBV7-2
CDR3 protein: CASSLPRAGGNEQFF

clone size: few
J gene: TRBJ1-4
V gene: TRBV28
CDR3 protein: CASRHGATNEKLFF

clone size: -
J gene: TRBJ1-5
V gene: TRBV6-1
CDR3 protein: CASSWDPNVGNQPQHF

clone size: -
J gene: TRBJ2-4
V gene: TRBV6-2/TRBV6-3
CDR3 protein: CASSSYGQAKNIQYF

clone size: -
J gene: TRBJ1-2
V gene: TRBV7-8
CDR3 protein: CASSLGSASNYGYTF

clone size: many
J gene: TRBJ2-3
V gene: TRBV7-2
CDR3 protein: CASSLKVDTQYF

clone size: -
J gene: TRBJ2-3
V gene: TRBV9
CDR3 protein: CASSVVGSTDTQYF

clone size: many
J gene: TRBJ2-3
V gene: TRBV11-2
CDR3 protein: CASSLGVPGSTDTQYF

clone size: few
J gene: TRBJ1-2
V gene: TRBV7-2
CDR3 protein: CASSWGETALYTF

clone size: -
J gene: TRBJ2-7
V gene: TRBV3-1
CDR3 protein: CASSPWGSSYEQYF

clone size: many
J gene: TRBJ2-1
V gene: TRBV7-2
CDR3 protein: CASTKNPTQGFNEQFF

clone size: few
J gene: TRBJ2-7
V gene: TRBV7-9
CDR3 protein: CASSPPRGTGSYEQYF

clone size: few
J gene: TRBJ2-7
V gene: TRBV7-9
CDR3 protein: CASSGPRGLVGYEQYF

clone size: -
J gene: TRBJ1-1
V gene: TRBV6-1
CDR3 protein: CASSETSSGNTEAFF

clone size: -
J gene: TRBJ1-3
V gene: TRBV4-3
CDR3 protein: CASSQEEVKGSGNTIYF

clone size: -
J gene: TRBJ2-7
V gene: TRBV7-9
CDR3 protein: CASSLGNGGDGSYEQYF

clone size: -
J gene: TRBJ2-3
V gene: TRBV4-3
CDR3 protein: CASSQGAGADTQYF

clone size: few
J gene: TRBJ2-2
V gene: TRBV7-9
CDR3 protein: CASSPGTGGPGTGELFF

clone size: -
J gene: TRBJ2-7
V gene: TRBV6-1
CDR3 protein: CASSEEVEGAYEQYF

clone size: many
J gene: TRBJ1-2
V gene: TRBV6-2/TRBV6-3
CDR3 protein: CASGFEGWGYTF

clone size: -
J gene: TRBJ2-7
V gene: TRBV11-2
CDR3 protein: CASSGRTAQTIYEQYF

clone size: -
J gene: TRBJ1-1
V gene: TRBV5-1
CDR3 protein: CASSLDVNTEAFF

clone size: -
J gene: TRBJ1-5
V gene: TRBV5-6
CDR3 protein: CASSLAGRGGDQPQHF

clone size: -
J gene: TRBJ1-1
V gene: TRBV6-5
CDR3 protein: CASSFQGGTEAFF

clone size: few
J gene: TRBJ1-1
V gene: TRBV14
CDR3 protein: CASSPRQFSEAFF

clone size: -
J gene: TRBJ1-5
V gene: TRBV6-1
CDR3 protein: CASMRQGRQPQHF

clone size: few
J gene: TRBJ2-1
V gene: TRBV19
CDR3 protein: CASSTSGAYNEQFF

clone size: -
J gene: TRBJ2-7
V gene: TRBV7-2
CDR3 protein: CASSSNYEQYF

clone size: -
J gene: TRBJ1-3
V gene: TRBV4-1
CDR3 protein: CASSQDMTDSGNTIYF

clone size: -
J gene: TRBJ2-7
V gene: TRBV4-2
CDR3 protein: CASSPTGFTYEQYF

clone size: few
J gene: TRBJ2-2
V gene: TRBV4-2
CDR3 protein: CASSPLTSDTGELFF

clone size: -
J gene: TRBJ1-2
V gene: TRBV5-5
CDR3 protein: CASGWDSRGYTF

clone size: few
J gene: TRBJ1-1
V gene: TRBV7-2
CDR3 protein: CASSLSLGVLYTEAFF

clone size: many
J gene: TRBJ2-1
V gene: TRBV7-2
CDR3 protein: CASSLGVGLAGIYLYNEQFF

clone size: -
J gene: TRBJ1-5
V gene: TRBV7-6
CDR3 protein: CASSRHLGGNQPQHF

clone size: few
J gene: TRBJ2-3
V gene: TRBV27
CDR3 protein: CASSLSTTSGGEDTQYF

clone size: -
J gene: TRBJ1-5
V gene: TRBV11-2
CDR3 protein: CASSWGTGDLGNQPQHF

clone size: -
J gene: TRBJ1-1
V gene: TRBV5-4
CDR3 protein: CASSFQGGSNTEAFF

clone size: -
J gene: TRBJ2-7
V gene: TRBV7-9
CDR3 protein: CASSPWTGLSSYEQYF

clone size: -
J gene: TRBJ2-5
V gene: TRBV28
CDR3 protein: CASSISSGGPIETQYF

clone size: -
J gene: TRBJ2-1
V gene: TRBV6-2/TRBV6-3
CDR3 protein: CASLFMGDAFFVQFF

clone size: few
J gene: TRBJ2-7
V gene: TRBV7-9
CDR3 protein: CASSTPGQNPYEQYF

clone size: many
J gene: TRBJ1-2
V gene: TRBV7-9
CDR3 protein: CASKEQTNYGYTF

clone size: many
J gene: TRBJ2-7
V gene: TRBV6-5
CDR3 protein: CASSYSVGNEQYF

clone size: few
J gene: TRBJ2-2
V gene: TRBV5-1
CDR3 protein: CASSPGQGYTGELFF

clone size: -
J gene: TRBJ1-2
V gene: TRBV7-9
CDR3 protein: CASSSSRGVYGYTF

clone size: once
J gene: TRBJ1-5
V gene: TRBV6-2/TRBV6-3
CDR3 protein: CASSYGGINQPQHF

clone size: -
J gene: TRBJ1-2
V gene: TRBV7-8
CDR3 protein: CASSLARDMYGYTF

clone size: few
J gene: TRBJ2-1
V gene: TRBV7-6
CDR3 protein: CASSLVRGHNEQFF

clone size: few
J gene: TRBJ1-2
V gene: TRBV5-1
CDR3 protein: CASSLERPRPNYGYTF

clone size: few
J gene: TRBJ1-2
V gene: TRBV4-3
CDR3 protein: CANSPGWGTNGYTF

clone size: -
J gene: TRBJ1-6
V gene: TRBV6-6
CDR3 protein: CASSYSPPWDSPLHF

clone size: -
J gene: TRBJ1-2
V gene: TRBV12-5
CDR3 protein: CASGLNDGTKDGYTF

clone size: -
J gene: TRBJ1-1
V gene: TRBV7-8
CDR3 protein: CASSLNELMNTEAFF

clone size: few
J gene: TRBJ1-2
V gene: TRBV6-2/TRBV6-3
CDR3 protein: CASSYSGQGPSYTF

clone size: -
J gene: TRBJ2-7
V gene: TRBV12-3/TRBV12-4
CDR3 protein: CASSPGTGSYEQYF

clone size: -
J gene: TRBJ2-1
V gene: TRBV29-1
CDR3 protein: CSVAGTSGGENEQFF

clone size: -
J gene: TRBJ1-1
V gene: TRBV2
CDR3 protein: CASSEALGNTEAFF